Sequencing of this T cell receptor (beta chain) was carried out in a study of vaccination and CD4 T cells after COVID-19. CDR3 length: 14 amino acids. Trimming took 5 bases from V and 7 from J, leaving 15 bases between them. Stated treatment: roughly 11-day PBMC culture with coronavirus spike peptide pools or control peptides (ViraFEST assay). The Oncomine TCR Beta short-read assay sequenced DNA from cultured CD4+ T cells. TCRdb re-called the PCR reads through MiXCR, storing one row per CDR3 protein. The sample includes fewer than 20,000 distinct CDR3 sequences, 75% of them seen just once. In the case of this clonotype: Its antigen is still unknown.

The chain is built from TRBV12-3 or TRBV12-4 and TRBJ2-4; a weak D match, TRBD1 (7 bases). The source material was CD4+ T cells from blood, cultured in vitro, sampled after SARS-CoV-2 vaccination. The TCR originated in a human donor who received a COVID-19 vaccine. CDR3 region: CASSTMTGRNIQYF. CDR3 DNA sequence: TGTGCCAGCAGTACTATGACAGGGAGGAACATTCAGTACTTC.